This TCR beta chain was identified during a study of T-cell reconstitution after alpha-beta-depleted transplantation in children. This clonotype was seen more than once but under ten times. During its preparation, the TCRbeta library received unique molecular identifiers. TCRdb itself ran the PCR reads through MiXCR, one entry per CDR3 protein. The data hold 500,000 to 650,000 distinct CDR3 sequences, with 11% observed a single time. Sequences were derived from PBMCs, mostly from graft donor cells, sampled 180 days after TCRalphabeta/CD19-depleted stem cell transplant. This clonotype was obtained from a female patient aged 2 to 10 who had a stem cell transplant for aplastic anemia, so the T cells may come from the graft donor.

The CDR3 is CASSPHGLDYGYTF. CDR3 in DNA: TGTGCCAGCAGCCCGCATGGCCTCGACTATGGCTACACCTTC. This chain uses TRBV7-9 with TRBJ1-2, with D uncertain. Trimming took off 5 bases at V and 3 bases at J, with 13 bases between the two ends. The CDR3 is 14 residues long. From germline, CDR1 is SEHNR and CDR2 FQNEAQ (reference sequence). The variable domain in full, completed from reference TRBV7-9 and TRBJ1-2, reads DTGVSQNPRHKITKRGQNVTFRCDPISEHNRLYWYRQTLGQGPEFLTYFQNEAQLEKSRLLSDRFSAERPKGSFSTLEIQRTEQGDSAMYLCASSPHGLDYGYTFGSGTRLTVV.